A single sample gave rise to the 2 T cell receptor beta chains below, sequenced in a study of shared clonotypes between healthy human individuals (dated by TCRdb to the early 2020s). Library construction relied on the immunoSEQ multiplex PCR assay. TCRdb obtained this table from immuneACCESS and retained in-frame rearrangements with V and J assigned. These tables miss some clones; where compared with another copy, unresolved V genes account for less than half of the shortfall, and the remainder is unexplained. The sample data list about 2,200,000 clones, and 93% of these were observed just once. The top ten hold 1.5% to 2% of the sample. For the CD8 naive samples, CD45RO-negative cells were positively selected for CCR7, yielding a CD45RA+CCR7+ population from which TemRA cells were excluded. The source material was naive CD8+ T cells from PBMCs. What the cell subset or site label conveys for this sample: CD45RA+CCR7+. The receptors derive from a man between 18 and 29 years old in good health. Some clones in this sample may be carry-over from other donors' samples.

The chain carries TRBV11-2 and TRBJ2-7, with D unclear. Between the trimmed V and J ends, which lost 5 bases and 5 bases, there was a span of 19 bases. Germline V gene sequence: CDR1 SGHAT, CDR2 FQNNGV. The CDR3 spans 15 residues. The CDR3 here is CASSQTTGLTHEQYF. The CDR3 DNA sequence: TGTGCCAGCAGCCAAACGACGGGCCTAACCCACGAGCAGTACTTC.

This clone was found a few times. The V gene is TRBV28, the J gene TRBJ1-1; 7 bases fit TRBD1. Unmatched junction bases numbered 5, after V lost 5 bases and J lost 2 bases. The CDR3 consists of 14 residues. CDR1 and CDR2 from the germline V gene are MDHEN and SYDVKM. CDR3 protein: CASSLDRANTEAFF. CDR3 in DNA: TGTGCCAGCAGTCTAGACAGGGCTAACACTGAAGCTTTCTTT.